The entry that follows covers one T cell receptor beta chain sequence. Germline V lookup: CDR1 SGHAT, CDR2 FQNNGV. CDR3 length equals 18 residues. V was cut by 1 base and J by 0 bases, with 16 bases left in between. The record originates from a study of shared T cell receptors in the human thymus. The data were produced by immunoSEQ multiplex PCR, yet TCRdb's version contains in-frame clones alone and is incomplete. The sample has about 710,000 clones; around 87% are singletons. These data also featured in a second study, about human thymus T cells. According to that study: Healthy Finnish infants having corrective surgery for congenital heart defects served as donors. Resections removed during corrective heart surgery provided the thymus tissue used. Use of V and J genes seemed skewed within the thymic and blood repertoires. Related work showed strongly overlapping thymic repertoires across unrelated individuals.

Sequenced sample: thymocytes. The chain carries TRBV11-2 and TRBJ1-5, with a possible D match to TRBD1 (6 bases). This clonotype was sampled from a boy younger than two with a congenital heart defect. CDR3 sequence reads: CASSLVPTGTDSNQPQHF. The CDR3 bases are TGTGCCAGCAGCTTAGTACCCACAGGGACCGATAGCAATCAGCCCCAGCATTTT.